This T cell receptor beta chain stems from a study of low-dose radiotherapy and immunotherapy resistance in tumors. The CDR3 is 14 amino acids. Per the germline V gene, CDR1 is DFQATT and CDR2 is SNEGSKA (reference sequence). With V trimmed by 5 bases and J by 1 base, 5 bases remained unmatched. Alpha and beta chains were covered, as first-strand cDNA relied on TRAV- and TRBV-specific primers. With a constant-region primer and a V-primer adapter, TCRs were subjected to about 20 PCR cycles of amplification. TCRdb processed the reads anew with MiXCR; each CDR3 protein has one entry. The sample yields approximately 46,000 distinct CDR3 sequences, 20% to 25% seen once. This clonotype was found many times. Time point indicated: after trial treatment. The sample's treatment: LDRT plus nivolumab, ipilimumab, low-dose cyclophosphamide and aspirin (RACIN trial).

This receptor was taken from a male donor with prostate cancer. The chain employs TRBV20-1 and TRBJ2-3; 8 bases match TRBD2. Material: PBMCs, obtained after low-dose radiotherapy plus immunotherapy. CDR3 residues: CSAEVRGGTDTQYF. CDR3 nucleotides: TGCAGTGCTGAGGTGCGGGGGGGCACAGATACGCAGTATTTT.